The T cell receptor (beta chain) described here comes from a study of T cells in Graves' hyperthyroidism and ophthalmopathy. About the research overall: Any treatment followed the collection of peripheral blood at initial diagnosis.

RNA transcripts served as the template for amplifying TCR beta CDR3 regions. Primed by the HTBI set, a first-round RT-PCR was run on the TCR CDR3. TCRdb reprocessed the multiplex PCR reads via MiXCR and lists one record per CDR3 protein. Of around 760,000 distinct CDR3 sequences in the sample, 35% are singletons; the top ten hold around a third. Cells are PBMCs isolated from over 7.5 ml of fresh blood. Study-wide points: Ophthalmopathy, as predicted by the model, came a median about six months after the prediction. Researchers report that a 13 V-J model separated ophthalmopathy from stable hyperthyroidism.

Comments on this clonotype: Its target is unknown.

CDR3 length equals 14 residues. With 6 bases clipped from V and 3 bases from J, the junction kept 7 bases outside the gene matches. The source of this sequence is a woman aged 40-49 years with Graves' hyperthyroidism. Sequencing was performed on blood. This chain joins TRBV12-3 or TRBV12-4 and TRBJ2-5, with 7 positions matching TRBD2. Here the CDR3 DNA reads TGTGCCAGCAGCCTCATGGGACTAAAAGAGACCCAGTACTTC. Its translation: CASSLMGLKETQYF.